This is a list of T cell receptor beta chains from one sample in a study of shared clonotypes between healthy human individuals. Libraries were prepared by immunoSEQ multiplex PCR; TCRdb keeps only in-frame clonotypes and omits some of them. This table has over a million clones, roughly 96% appearing once. Sequencing input: naive CD4+ T cells sorted from blood. The receptor source for this set is a man aged 30 to 39 in good health. CDR3s include the opening cysteine and the closing phenylalanine or tryptophan. D genes are given only for firm matches. A row's size may be missing; if present it is once, few, many or a size class.

-	TRBV10-3	-	TRBJ2-7	TGTGCCATCAGTGAGCAACCGGGAGCAAAAGGTGGGCAGTACTTC	CAISEQPGAKGGQYF
TRBD1	TRBV7-3	-	TRBJ1-3	TGTGCCAGCAGCGCGACAGGGATTGGAAACACCATATATTTT	CASSATGIGNTIYF
-	TRBV28	-	TRBJ2-7	TGTGCCAGCAGTTTCGGTCCGGTAAGGCAGTACTTC	CASSFGPVRQYF
TRBD2	TRBV10-1	-	TRBJ2-1	TGCGCCAGCAGTGAGTCTGTTCTAGCGGGAGGGCTGGGCAATGAGCAGTTCTTC	CASSESVLAGGLGNEQFF
-	TRBV19	-	TRBJ2-7	TGTGCCAGTAGTGTTGCGGGGACGCGGTCCTACGAGCAGTACTTC	CASSVAGTRSYEQYF
-	TRBV5-4	-	TRBJ2-1	TGTGCCAGCAGCTCCTCATTGCGGTATGAGCAGTTCTTC	CASSSSLRYEQFF
-	TRBV5-8	-	TRBJ2-3	TGTGCCAGCAGCTTGAGAGGGGAGTCGACAGATACGCAGTATTTT	CASSLRGESTDTQYF
TRBD2	TRBV7-6	-	TRBJ2-7	TGTGCCAGCAGGGCGGGAGGGCCCTCCTACGAGCAGTACTTC	CASRAGGPSYEQYF
TRBD1	TRBV18	-	TRBJ2-1	TGTGCCAGCTCACCACCGACAGGGGCCCAGGGTGAGCAGTTCTTC	CASSPPTGAQGEQFF
-	TRBV28	-	TRBJ1-2	TGTGCCAGCAGTCAGCCCGGTGGCTACACCTTC	CASSQPGGYTF
TRBD1	TRBV11-2	-	TRBJ2-7	TGTGCCAGCAGCTTCATTCGGGGACAGGGCTCCTACGAGCAGTACTTC	CASSFIRGQGSYEQYF
-	TRBV28	-	TRBJ1-2	TGTGCCAGCAACCCGGGCAGGATTAACTATGGCTACACCTTC	CASNPGRINYGYTF
TRBD1	TRBV2	-	TRBJ2-2	TGTGCCAGCAGAATGTCAGGGGGCGCCGACACCGGGGAGCTGTTTTTT	CASRMSGGADTGELFF
-	TRBV21-1	-	TRBJ2-7	TGTGCCAGCAGCGACTATAGCGGGCCAAGCTCCTACGAGCAGTACTTC	CASSDYSGPSSYEQYF
-	TRBV29-1	-	TRBJ2-3	TGCAGCGTTGGGGGGGCAGGGGATACGCAGTATTTT	CSVGGAGDTQYF
-	TRBV4-1	-	TRBJ2-1	TGCGCCAGCAGCCAAGACCTCAATGTGGGGGCGAGTAATGAGCAGTTCTTC	CASSQDLNVGASNEQFF
-	TRBV2	-	TRBJ2-4	TGTGCCAGCAACCCTTCCCGGCAGCCGGACATTCAGTACTTC	CASNPSRQPDIQYF
-	TRBV28	-	TRBJ2-7	TGTGCCAGCAGTTTCGGGGGCGGTGGTAGAGAAGAGCAGTACTTC	CASSFGGGGREEQYF
TRBD1	TRBV4-1	-	TRBJ2-7	TGCGCCAGCAGCCCTCTTGGGACAGGAATCTACGAGCAGTACTTC	CASSPLGTGIYEQYF
-	TRBV7-2	-	TRBJ2-7	TGTGCCAGCAGCTTTAAGGGGGGCTACGAGCAGTACTTC	CASSFKGGYEQYF
TRBD2	TRBV7-2	-	TRBJ2-3	TGTGCCAGCAGCTCCCCCCCCAGCGGGAGGGGAGATACGCAGTATTTT	CASSSPPSGRGDTQYF
-	TRBV7-6	-	TRBJ2-1	TGTGCCAGCAGCGGTGGCAATGAGCAGTTCTTC	CASSGGNEQFF
TRBD2	TRBV6-4	-	TRBJ2-1	TGTGCCACCCGACCGGGACTAGCGGGGCGGAATGAGCAGTTCTTC	CATRPGLAGRNEQFF
-	TRBV28	-	TRBJ2-2	TGTGCCACGTTCCACCTTGTGACTAAACTAACCGGGGAGCTGTTTTTT	CATFHLVTKLTGELFF
-	TRBV28	-	TRBJ1-1	TGTGCCAGCAGACTCCTGATAGGGACAGAAGCTTTCTTT	CASRLLIGTEAFF
-	TRBV29-1	few	TRBJ2-3	TGCAGCGAACGACAGCCCAGCACAGATACGCAGTATTTT	CSERQPSTDTQYF
-	TRBV5-1	-	TRBJ2-1	TGCGCCAGCAGCTCGCGGGCCAATGAGCAGTTCTTC	CASSSRANEQFF
TRBD2	TRBV27	-	TRBJ2-7	TGTGCCAGCAGTTCTTCATTAGCGGGAGGCTACGAGCAGTACTTC	CASSSSLAGGYEQYF
-	TRBV9	-	TRBJ2-2	TGTGCCAGCAGCGTAGGTCGTGCGTTTCCCGGGGAGCTGTTTTTT	CASSVGRAFPGELFF
-	TRBV5-1	-	TRBJ2-3	TGCGCCAGCAGCTTGGCTCTCCAGGGTAGCACAGATACGCAGTATTTT	CASSLALQGSTDTQYF
TRBD2	TRBV28	-	TRBJ2-7	TGTGCCAGCAGTCCCGCATCTAGCGGGAGGCTAGGCGAGCAGTACTTC	CASSPASSGRLGEQYF
-	TRBV29-1	-	TRBJ1-5	TGCAGCGTTGGCAGTCGTAATCAGCCCCAGCATTTT	CSVGSRNQPQHF
TRBD1	TRBV14	-	TRBJ2-1	TGTGCCAGCAGCCACATTAAACCGGGACAGGGTCAAAATGAGCAGTTCTTC	CASSHIKPGQGQNEQFF
TRBD2	TRBV10-3	-	TRBJ2-1	TGTGCCATCAGTGAGTCACTAGCGGGAGCTGAGCGGAGATCCTACAATGAGCAGTTCTTC	CAISESLAGAERRSYNEQFF
-	TRBV13	-	TRBJ2-7	TGTGCCAGCAGCTTCTCAGGGGCGCTTCCCGAGCAGTACTTC	CASSFSGALPEQYF
-	TRBV5-1	few	TRBJ1-2	TGCGCCAGCAGGGACGTGGGAGGATCAAACTATGGCTACACCTTC	CASRDVGGSNYGYTF
-	TRBV5-5	-	TRBJ2-7	TGTGCCAGCAGCCAATTTGGTCCCGAGCAGTACTTC	CASSQFGPEQYF
TRBD1	TRBV18	-	TRBJ2-7	TGTGCCAGCTCACCACCGAGAGGGGGCAACGACGAGCAGTACTTC	CASSPPRGGNDEQYF
-	TRBV7-9	-	TRBJ1-4	TGTGCCAGCAGCGCCACGACAGGTATTGGCGAAAAACTGTTTTTT	CASSATTGIGEKLFF
-	TRBV7-9	-	TRBJ2-6	TGTGCCAGCAGCCCCGACGGGGTCCGAGTCCTGACTTTC	CASSPDGVRVLTF
-	TRBV5-1	-	TRBJ2-1	TGCGCCAGCAGCTTGGGGGACGCCTACAATGAGCAGTTCTTC	CASSLGDAYNEQFF
-	TRBV6-4	once	TRBJ2-7	TGTGCCAGCAGCCATAGACCCCCCCTTTATGGGGGTTTGAACTACGAGCAGTACTTC	CASSHRPPLYGGLNYEQYF
-	TRBV6-1	-	TRBJ2-1	TGTGCCAGCAGTGACGGACTAAGGGATGAGCAGTTCTTC	CASSDGLRDEQFF
TRBD2	TRBV18	-	TRBJ2-1	TGTGCCAGCTCACCGCCCCTAGCGGGGTTCAATGAGCAGTTCTTC	CASSPPLAGFNEQFF
-	TRBV28	-	TRBJ2-7	TGTGCCAGCCACGGCGGGCCAGAGCAGTACTTC	CASHGGPEQYF
-	TRBV28	-	TRBJ1-2	TGTGCCAGCAGTATCCCCGGAGGCTATGGCTACACCTTC	CASSIPGGYGYTF
TRBD2	TRBV7-3	-	TRBJ2-3	TGTGCCAGCAGCTATAGCGGGAGCACAGATACGCAGTATTTT	CASSYSGSTDTQYF
TRBD2	TRBV18	-	TRBJ2-7	TGTGCCAGTGCAAGGGGACTAGCGGGAGTACGCTACGAGCAGTACTTC	CASARGLAGVRYEQYF
-	TRBV19	-	TRBJ2-3	TGTGCCAGTAGTATAGTTGGAACAGATACGCAGTATTTT	CASSIVGTDTQYF